Below are 27 T cell receptor beta chains sequenced from a single sample in a study of T cells in Graves' hyperthyroidism and ophthalmopathy. TCR beta CDR3 sequences were amplified from RNA transcripts. Carried out on the TCR CDR3, a first-round RT-PCR used the HTBI primer set. TCRdb ran MiXCR on the multiplex PCR reads and lists one entry per CDR3 protein. This table holds hundreds of thousands of distinct CDR3 sequences, 35% found once. The sequenced sample consisted of blood. Receptors originate from a middle-aged woman with Graves' hyperthyroidism.

In this sample, this clonotype turned up a few times. The chain employs TRBV6-5 and TRBJ1-4, with 7 bases fitting TRBD1. This CDR3 is 14 amino acids long. Germline V gene data show CDR1 as MNHEY and CDR2 as SVGAGI. The trim removed 2 bases at V and 7 bases at J, leaving 4 bases unmatched. The CDR3 DNA sequence: TGTGCCAGCAGTTACGTGGCAGGGGGTGAAAAACTGTTTTTT. Translating it yields CASSYVAGGEKLFF.

In this sample, this clonotype turned up many times. The gene calls are TRBV7-8 and TRBJ1-1; possibly TRBD1 for D (6 bases). Trimming stripped 0 bases from V and 10 bases from J, with 12 bases between. The CDR3 extends over 13 amino acids. Germline-derived CDR1 and CDR2 are SGHVS and FQNEAQ. The CDR3 DNA reads as TGTGCCAGCAGCTTAGCCACAGGGCTGTTAGCTTTCTTT. Amino acids: CASSLATGLLAFF.

V is TRBV12-3 or TRBV12-4 and J is TRBJ2-7, with D tentatively TRBD1 or TRBD2 (6 bases each). This CDR3 spans 13 amino acids. V gave up 4 bases and J gave up 7 bases, with 14 bases separating them. In nucleotides, the CDR3 is TGTGCCAGCAGTTCAGGAGGGGGTTGGGAGCAGTACTTC. Residues: CASSSGGGWEQYF.

This clonotype was seen a handful of times. V usage is TRBV20-1 and J usage is TRBJ1-1; a possible D gene is TRBD1 (6 bases). Germline V lookup: CDR1 DFQATT, CDR2 SNEGSKA (reference sequence). The CDR3 consists of 13 residues. V lost 5 bases and J 5 bases, leaving 15 bases between the germline ends. The CDR3 spells CSADGHQGTEAFF. The CDR3 DNA is TGCAGTGCTGACGGGCACCAGGGGACTGAAGCTTTCTTT.

This clonotype was counted ten times or more. The chain recombines TRBV12-3 or TRBV12-4 with TRBJ1-3; maybe TRBD1 (6 bases). V lost 5 bases and J lost 4, with 18 bases in between. There are 16 residues in the CDR3. The CDR3 coding sequence is TGTGCCAGCAGTCCGCAGGGAGGGGGTTCGGGAAACACCATATATTTT. It yields the protein CASSPQGGGSGNTIYF.

This clonotype was seen repeatedly, ten times or more. V is TRBV12-3 or TRBV12-4 and J is TRBJ1-6; possible D gene TRBD1, 5 bases. V was shortened by 5 bases and J by 8 bases, with 7 bases between the two germline ends. The CDR3 spans 12 residues. DNA of the CDR3: TGTGCCAGCAGTGAAGGGGATTCACCCCTCCACTTT. It codes for CASSEGDSPLHF.

This clonotype appeared a few times. This chain uses TRBV5-5 with TRBJ1-5; 8 positions agree with TRBD1. The CDR3 spans 16 residues. V was pared by 2 bases and J by 2 bases, with 6 bases of the junction left unmatched. Per the germline V gene, CDR1 is SGHKS and CDR2 is YYEKEE (reference sequence). In DNA, the CDR3 is TGTGCCAGCAGCTTAGACAACAGGGGGGGCAATCAGCCCCAGCATTTT. Translating gives CASSLDNRGGNQPQHF.

The CDR3 sequence: CAGGTGGSLSYNSPLHF. DNA for the CDR3: TGTGCCGGAGGGACAGGAGGTTCTCTCTCCTATAATTCACCCCTCCACTTT. The gene calls are TRBV10-3 and TRBJ1-6; TRBD1 matches at 8 bases. The CDR3 consists of 17 residues. The V segment lost 11 bases and the J segment 0 bases; nucleotides outside the gene matches: 12. CDR1 is ENHRY, CDR2 SYGVKD, per germline.

This clonotype was picked up one time. This clone may be a read error of a much larger clone one base away. The V gene is TRBV7-9, the J gene TRBJ1-2; tentative D call: TRBD1 (5 bases). The germline CDR1 and CDR2 sequences are SEHNR and FQNEAQ (reference sequence). The CDR3 totals 13 residues. The V end was cut by 3 bases, the J end by 6 bases, with 11 bases between. DNA of the CDR3: TGTGCCAGCAGCTTTGAACAGGCGCATGGCTACACCTTC. Protein sequence: CASSFEQAHGYTF.

Ten or more counts support this clonotype. The genes are TRBV20-1 and TRBJ1-1; D might be TRBD1 (6 bases). CDR3 length: 14 amino acids. Germline loops: CDR1 DFQATT, CDR2 SNEGSKA (reference sequence). The CDR3 nucleotides are TGCAGGGGGTCTCAACAGGGAATGAACACTGAAGCTTTCTTT. Translated, it gives CRGSQQGMNTEAFF.

This rearrangement joins TRBV10-3 to TRBJ2-5; D uncertain. V dropped 6 bases and J dropped 2 bases, with 13 bases sitting between them. There are 14 residues in the CDR3. Per germline, CDR1 ENHRY and CDR2 SYGVKD. The CDR3 sequence is CAISSLGLQETQYF. Written as DNA, the CDR3 is TGTGCCATCAGCTCCCTAGGGCTTCAAGAGACCCAGTACTTC.

The chain has TRBV2 and TRBJ2-7; D not certain. Germline assignment: CDR1 SNHLY and CDR2 FYNNEI. CDR3 size: 12 residues. V lost 11 bases, J lost 5 bases, and 16 bases lay in between. The CDR3 nucleotides are TGTGCCTGGAGTGATGTCGGGCACGAGCAGTACTTC. This sequence encodes CAWSDVGHEQYF.

The sample holds many counts of this clonotype. The CDR3 here is CSAPRANEQYF. CDR3 in DNA: TGCAGTGCCCCGCGAGCGAACGAGCAGTACTTC. V and J are TRBV20-1 and TRBJ2-7; D unclear. CDR1 and CDR2 from the germline V gene are DFQATT and SNEGSKA (reference sequence). Trimming removed 6 bases from V and 5 bases from J, with 11 bases in between. CDR3 length equals 11 residues.

This sequence joins TRBV7-2 and TRBJ2-2, with D tentatively TRBD2 (5 bases). The CDR3 spans 13 residues. Trimming removed 1 base at V and 10 bases at J, with 10 bases between. The V gene's germline CDR1 is SGHTA and CDR2 FQGNSA. The CDR3 here is CASSLEAAEELFF. The CDR3 region has the DNA TGTGCCAGCAGCTTAGAAGCGGCAGAGGAGCTGTTTTTT.

This clonotype was seen more than once but under ten times. This chain links TRBV20-1 with TRBJ2-7; D might be TRBD1 (5 bases). V lost 0 bases and J lost 5, with 11 bases in between. The CDR3 runs 13 residues. The germline V gene has CDR1 DFQATT and CDR2 SNEGSKA (reference sequence). As DNA, the CDR3 is TGCAGTGCTAGAGAGGGTAGACAGCACGAGCAGTACTTC. Protein sequence: CSAREGRQHEQYF.

This clonotype appeared a few times. J is TRBJ1-2 and V is TRBV7-9; D might be TRBD1 (5 bases). This CDR3 contains 14 residues. The V gene's germline CDR1 is SEHNR and CDR2 FQNEAQ (reference sequence). V was trimmed by 5 bases and J by 6 bases, leaving 16 bases between them. The CDR3 region has the DNA TGTGCCAGCAGCCCCACCTCAGGGTCTGATGGCTACACCTTC. Translation gives CASSPTSGSDGYTF.

V usage is TRBV7-3 and J usage is TRBJ2-2; 7 bases are a match to TRBD1. CDR1 SGHTA and CDR2 FQGTGA come from the germline V gene. V was clipped by 5 bases and J by 0 bases; unmatched bases: 6. This CDR3 contains 16 residues. DNA of the CDR3: TGTGCCAGCAGCCCCACAGGGGACCCGAACACCGGGGAGCTGTTTTTT. It codes for CASSPTGDPNTGELFF. Combining the CDR3 with reference TRBV7-3 and TRBJ2-2 gives the whole variable domain GAGVSQTPSNKVTEKGKYVELRCDPISGHTALYWYRQSLGQGPEFLIYFQGTGAADDSGLPNDRFFAVRPEGSVSTLKIQRTERGDSAVYLCASSPTGDPNTGELFFGEGSRLTVL.

This clonotype was detected ten times or more. V is TRBV7-9 and J is TRBJ2-5; 8 nucleotides line up with TRBD2. Losses at the gene ends were 5 bases for V and 7 bases for J; bases not matched to a gene: 0. Germline V gene data show CDR1 as SEHNR and CDR2 as FQNEAQ (reference sequence). The CDR3 spans 11 residues. CDR3 coding DNA: TGTGCCAGCAGCCGGGGGGGGACCCAGTACTTC. Translated, it gives CASSRGGTQYF.

Here the CDR3 reads CASQAVISSPLHF. CDR3 DNA sequence: TGTGCCAGCCAGGCGGTGATAAGCTCACCCCTCCACTTT. V and J are TRBV7-2 and TRBJ1-6; no reliable D call. This CDR3 spans 13 amino acids. The V and J ends lost 8 bases and 10 bases respectively, with 15 bases between them. Germline values: CDR1 SGHTA, CDR2 FQGNSA.

This clonotype was seen repeatedly, ten times or more. The chain uses TRBV7-8 and TRBJ1-1; D is unclear. From germline, CDR1 is SGHVS and CDR2 FQNEAQ. Trimming took 4 bases from V and 0 from J, leaving 9 bases between them. The CDR3 sequence is 14 residues long. The CDR3 region has the DNA TGTGCCAGCAGCTCACAGCTACTGAACACTGAAGCTTTCTTT. Protein sequence: CASSSQLLNTEAFF.

A note on this clonotype: Compared with germline, one end of the junction differs, possibly owing to a read error. The genes are TRBV7-2 and TRBJ2-6, with 7 bases fitting TRBD2. This CDR3 contains 16 residues. CDR1 is SGHTA, CDR2 FQGNSA, per germline. CDR3 protein: CASSDPLAAGANVLTF. The CDR3 nucleotides read TGCGCCAGCAGCGACCCCCTAGCGGCTGGGGCCAACGTCCTGACTTTC.

This clonotype turned up a few times. The chain employs TRBV6-5 and TRBJ2-5, with D maybe TRBD1 (6 bases). Looked up from germline, CDR1 is MNHEY and CDR2 is SVGAGI. This CDR3 region has 12 residues. V lost 7 bases and J 3 bases, leaving 9 bases between the germline ends. CDR3 protein: CASKGVEETQYF. The DNA of the CDR3 is TGTGCCAGCAAGGGGGTGGAAGAGACCCAGTACTTC.

This clonotype was counted a few times. The genes are TRBV12-3 or TRBV12-4 and TRBJ2-2, with 11 bases fitting TRBD2. The CDR3 sequence is 15 residues long. V trimming: 6 bases; J trimming: 4 bases; junction bases outside the gene matches: 4. DNA for the CDR3: TGTGCCAGCAGACTAGCGGGAGATGTCACCGGGGAGCTGTTTTTT. This sequence encodes CASRLAGDVTGELFF.

This clonotype was recorded at least ten times. V gene TRBV20-1 combines with J gene TRBJ1-2, with D tentatively TRBD1 (5 bases). The CDR3 sequence is 12 residues long. In germline, CDR1 is DFQATT, CDR2 SNEGSKA (reference sequence). This CDR3 is CLVIPGTYGYTF. The CDR3, as DNA: TGCCTGGTTATCCCTGGGACCTATGGCTACACCTTC.

The chain couples TRBV2 to TRBJ2-3; 10 nucleotides agree with TRBD2. The CDR3 is 14 amino acids. Per germline, CDR1 SNHLY and CDR2 FYNNEI. J lost 4 bases, V lost 6 bases, and 4 bases had no gene match. The CDR3, as DNA: TGTGCCAGCAGCCTAGCGGGGGAGTCAGATACGCAGTATTTT. Translating it yields CASSLAGESDTQYF.

Comment on this clonotype: A read error may explain this, as a much larger clone is one base away. This chain connects TRBV4-2 to TRBJ2-7; 7 bases are shared with TRBD1. This CDR3 spans 14 amino acids. V shed 4 bases and J 7 bases; nucleotides not matched to a gene: 10. Germline CDR1 reads LGHNA; CDR2 reads YNFKEQ. This CDR3 reads CASSLEQGNREQYF. CDR3 DNA sequence: TGTGCCAGCAGCCTTGAACAGGGGAATCGGGAGCAGTACTTC.

This clonotype appeared many times. Sequence at one end of the junction differs from germline and may be a read error. This chain connects TRBV12-3 or TRBV12-4 to TRBJ1-1; no firm D call. The CDR3 is 13 residues long. DNA for the CDR3: TGTGCCAGCAGCTTAGTGGGAGACACTGAAGCTTTCTTT. Translating it yields CASSLVGDTEAFF.